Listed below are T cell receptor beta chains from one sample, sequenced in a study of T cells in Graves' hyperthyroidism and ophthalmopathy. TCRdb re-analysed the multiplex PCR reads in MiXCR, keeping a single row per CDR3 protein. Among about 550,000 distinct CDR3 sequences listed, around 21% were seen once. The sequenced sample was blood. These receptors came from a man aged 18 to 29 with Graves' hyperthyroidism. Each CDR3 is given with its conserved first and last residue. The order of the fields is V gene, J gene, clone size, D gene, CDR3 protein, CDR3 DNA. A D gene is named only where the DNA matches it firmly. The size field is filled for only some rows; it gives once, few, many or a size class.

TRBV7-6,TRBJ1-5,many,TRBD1,CASSLGTGQSNQPQHF,TGTGCCAGCAGCTTAGGGACAGGGCAGAGCAATCAGCCCCAGCATTTT
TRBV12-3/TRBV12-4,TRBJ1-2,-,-,CASGRIGDYGYTF,TGTGCCAGCGGACGGATAGGGGACTATGGTTACACCTTC
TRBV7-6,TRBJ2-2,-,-,CASSFAGTGDTGELFF,TGTGCCAGCAGCTTCGCCGGTACCGGGGACACCGGGGAGCTGTTTTTT
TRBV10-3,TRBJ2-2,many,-,CAMSRVAGELFF,TGTGCCATGTCCAGGGTGGCCGGGGAGCTGTTTTTT
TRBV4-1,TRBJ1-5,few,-,CASSQEKGRMNQPQHF,TGCGCCAGCAGCCAAGAGAAGGGGCGAATGAATCAGCCCCAGCATTTT
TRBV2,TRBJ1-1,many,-,CASSGGSMNTEAFF,TGTGCCAGCAGTGGAGGTTCCATGAACACTGAAGCTTTCTTT
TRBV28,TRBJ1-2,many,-,CASSSVDEGNYGYTF,TGTGCCAGCAGCTCCGTAGATGAGGGGAACTATGGCTACACCTTC
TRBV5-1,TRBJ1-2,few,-,CASSLKGFYGYTF,TGCGCCAGCAGCTTAAAGGGGTTCTATGGCTACACCTTC
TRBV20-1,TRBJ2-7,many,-,CSAQRGEQYF,TGCAGTGCTCAAAGGGGGGAGCAGTACTTC
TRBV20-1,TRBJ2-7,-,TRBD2,CSARQRETEQYF,TGCAGTGCTAGGCAGCGGGAGACCGAGCAGTACTTC
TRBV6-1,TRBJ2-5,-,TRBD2,CASSEAIAGGTKETQYF,TGTGCCAGCAGTGAAGCGATAGCGGGGGGGACGAAAGAGACCCAGTACTTC
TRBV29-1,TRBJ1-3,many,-,CSVAGGNGNTIYF,TGCAGCGTTGCTGGGGGAAATGGAAACACCATATATTTT
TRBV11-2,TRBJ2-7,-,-,CASLKALRGAPNEQYF,TGTGCCAGCTTGAAGGCCCTCCGGGGGGCTCCCAACGAGCAGTACTTC
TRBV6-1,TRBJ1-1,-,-,CASRVTRNTEAFF,TGTGCCAGCAGAGTCACAAGGAACACTGAAGCTTTCTTT
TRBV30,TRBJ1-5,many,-,CAWSERGQPQHF,TGTGCCTGGAGTGAGAGGGGCCAGCCCCAGCATTTT
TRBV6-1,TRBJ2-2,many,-,CASSEFRRAGELFF,TGTGCCAGCAGTGAATTTAGGCGCGCCGGGGAGCTGTTTTTT
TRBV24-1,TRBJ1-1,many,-,CATSANEGEAFF,TGTGCCACCAGTGCCAACGAGGGGGAAGCTTTCTTT